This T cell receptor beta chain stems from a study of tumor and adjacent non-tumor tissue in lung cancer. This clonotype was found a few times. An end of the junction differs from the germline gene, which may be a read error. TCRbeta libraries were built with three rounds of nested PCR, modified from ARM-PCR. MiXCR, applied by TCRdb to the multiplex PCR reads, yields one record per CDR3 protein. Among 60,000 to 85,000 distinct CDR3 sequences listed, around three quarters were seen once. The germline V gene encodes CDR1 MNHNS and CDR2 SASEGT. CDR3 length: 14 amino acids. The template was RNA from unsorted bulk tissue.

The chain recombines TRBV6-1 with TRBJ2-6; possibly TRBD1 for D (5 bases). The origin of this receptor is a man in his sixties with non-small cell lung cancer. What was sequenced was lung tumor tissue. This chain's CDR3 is CASTDNSGANVLTF. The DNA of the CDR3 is TGTGCCAGCACTGACAACTCTGGGGCCAACGTACTGACTTTC.